A selection of T cell receptor beta chains follows, all from one sample in a study of cytomegalovirus exposure and HLA in healthy donors. Data came from immunoSEQ multiplex PCR; TCRdb stores just in-frame clones and leaves some out. The sample lists hundreds of thousands of clones, about three quarters occurring once. The sequencing sample was made of PBMCs. These receptor sequences come from a woman aged 55-69 years in good health and CMV-seropositive. Each CDR3 is given with its conserved first and last residue. D genes are given only for firm matches. The size field is filled for only some rows; it gives once, few, many or a size class.

v_call: TRBV2; j_call: TRBJ1-2; d_call: TRBD1; clone_size: -; cdr3_nt: TGTGCCAGCAGCCCGGACAGGGGCGGCTACACCTTC; cdr3_aa: CASSPDRGGYTF
v_call: TRBV5-1; j_call: TRBJ2-5; d_call: -; clone_size: -; cdr3_nt: TGCGCCAGCAGCCAGGGGAATAGCCAGGCCGCTGAGACCCAGTACTTC; cdr3_aa: CASSQGNSQAAETQYF
v_call: TRBV4-1; j_call: TRBJ2-3; d_call: TRBD2; clone_size: -; cdr3_nt: TGCGCCAGCAGCCAACGAGGACTAGCGGGGGGAGGGAATACGCAGTATTTT; cdr3_aa: CASSQRGLAGGGNTQYF
v_call: TRBV7-9; j_call: TRBJ2-3; d_call: -; clone_size: -; cdr3_nt: TGTGCCAGCAGCTTAGCGGGGGGTGACCCAGATACGCAGTATTTT; cdr3_aa: CASSLAGGDPDTQYF
v_call: TRBV4-1; j_call: TRBJ2-7; d_call: -; clone_size: -; cdr3_nt: TGCGCCAGCAGCCAAGACAGTTCCTACGAGCAGTACTTC; cdr3_aa: CASSQDSSYEQYF
v_call: TRBV10-3; j_call: TRBJ1-1; d_call: -; clone_size: -; cdr3_nt: TGTGCCATCAGTGAGTTGAGGACTACGAACACTGAAGCTTTCTTT; cdr3_aa: CAISELRTTNTEAFF
v_call: TRBV9; j_call: TRBJ2-1; d_call: -; clone_size: -; cdr3_nt: TGTGCCAGCAGCGTAGCGGGTGGCTCCTACAATGAGCAGTTCTTC; cdr3_aa: CASSVAGGSYNEQFF
v_call: TRBV9; j_call: TRBJ2-3; d_call: TRBD2; clone_size: -; cdr3_nt: TGTGCCAGCAGCTCCCGCGGGGGTGAGGCAGATACGCAGTATTTT; cdr3_aa: CASSSRGGEADTQYF
v_call: TRBV29-1; j_call: TRBJ1-1; d_call: TRBD1; clone_size: -; cdr3_nt: TGCAGCGTGCCCGGGACAGGGATAACTGAAGCTTTCTTT; cdr3_aa: CSVPGTGITEAFF
v_call: TRBV2; j_call: TRBJ1-1; d_call: -; clone_size: once; cdr3_nt: TGTGCCAGCAGTCCCCTCACAGGTCGCACTGAAGCTTTCTTT; cdr3_aa: CASSPLTGRTEAFF
v_call: TRBV19; j_call: TRBJ1-1; d_call: TRBD1; clone_size: -; cdr3_nt: TGTGCCACTCCACGCCGGACAGGGGGCTTGAACACTGAAGCTTTCTTT; cdr3_aa: CATPRRTGGLNTEAFF
v_call: TRBV11-2; j_call: TRBJ1-5; d_call: TRBD1; clone_size: -; cdr3_nt: TGTGCCAGCAGCACCGGGACAGGGGGCAATCAGCCCCAGCATTTT; cdr3_aa: CASSTGTGGNQPQHF
v_call: TRBV5-1; j_call: TRBJ1-2; d_call: -; clone_size: few; cdr3_nt: TGCGCCAGCAGCTTAACAACTACAAGGGGCTACACCTTC; cdr3_aa: CASSLTTTRGYTF
v_call: TRBV29-1; j_call: TRBJ2-7; d_call: -; clone_size: few; cdr3_nt: TGCAGCGTTAAAAAGACGGGAAGCTCCTACGAGCAGTACTTC; cdr3_aa: CSVKKTGSSYEQYF
v_call: TRBV5-4; j_call: TRBJ2-1; d_call: TRBD1; clone_size: -; cdr3_nt: TGTGCCAGCAGCTTTGGGGGACAGGGGGGCAATGAGCAGTTCTTC; cdr3_aa: CASSFGGQGGNEQFF
v_call: TRBV14; j_call: TRBJ1-2; d_call: -; clone_size: few; cdr3_nt: TGTGCCAGCAGCCAAGACCTTCAGGGACATGCCTTCTTC; cdr3_aa: CASSQDLQGHAFF
v_call: TRBV2; j_call: TRBJ2-1; d_call: TRBD1; clone_size: -; cdr3_nt: TGTGCCAGCAGTAGAGAACAGGGGGCTAATGAGCAGTTCTTC; cdr3_aa: CASSREQGANEQFF
v_call: TRBV10-1; j_call: TRBJ2-7; d_call: TRBD1; clone_size: few; cdr3_nt: TGCGCCAGAACTCACAGGGGGCGCGTCCGGTCCTACGAGCAGTACTTC; cdr3_aa: CARTHRGRVRSYEQYF
v_call: TRBV7-9; j_call: TRBJ2-7; d_call: TRBD1; clone_size: -; cdr3_nt: TGTGCCAGCAGCTTCGGATTAGGGACAGTTCCCTCCTACGAGCAGTACTTC; cdr3_aa: CASSFGLGTVPSYEQYF
v_call: TRBV4-1; j_call: TRBJ2-1; d_call: TRBD2; clone_size: -; cdr3_nt: TGCGCCAGCAGCTACCTTGGGGGGAGGGCTCTTAGGGAGCAGTTCTTC; cdr3_aa: CASSYLGGRALREQFF
v_call: TRBV30; j_call: TRBJ1-1; d_call: TRBD1; clone_size: -; cdr3_nt: TGTGCCTATCGGACAGGGGGAACTGAAGCTTTCTTT; cdr3_aa: CAYRTGGTEAFF
v_call: TRBV5-1; j_call: TRBJ2-7; d_call: TRBD2; clone_size: -; cdr3_nt: TGCGCCAGCAGCCGGGGGGACGGACAAGGGGAGCAGTACTTC; cdr3_aa: CASSRGDGQGEQYF
v_call: TRBV2; j_call: TRBJ1-6; d_call: -; clone_size: -; cdr3_nt: TGTGCCAGCAGTGAAGCGCTTGCAGGGCATTCACCCCTCCACTTT; cdr3_aa: CASSEALAGHSPLHF
v_call: TRBV5-4; j_call: TRBJ1-2; d_call: TRBD1; clone_size: -; cdr3_nt: TGTGCCAGCTACCCCGCCCGGGACAGGAACTATGGCTACACCTTC; cdr3_aa: CASYPARDRNYGYTF
v_call: TRBV11-2; j_call: TRBJ1-2; d_call: -; clone_size: -; cdr3_nt: TGTGCCAGCTCTCCCCGTCGGAACTATGGCTACACCTTC; cdr3_aa: CASSPRRNYGYTF
v_call: TRBV5-1; j_call: TRBJ2-7; d_call: TRBD2; clone_size: -; cdr3_nt: TGCGCCAGCAGCTTCTCGGGCGGGGGATCCTACGAGCAGTACTTC; cdr3_aa: CASSFSGGGSYEQYF
v_call: TRBV5-4; j_call: TRBJ2-7; d_call: -; clone_size: -; cdr3_nt: TGTGCCAGCAGCTCCGCGGGGACCCTGACCTACGAGCAGTACTTC; cdr3_aa: CASSSAGTLTYEQYF
v_call: TRBV19; j_call: TRBJ2-1; d_call: TRBD2; clone_size: -; cdr3_nt: TGTGCCAGTAGGAGCGGGAGGAGCTCCTACAATGAGCAGTTCTTC; cdr3_aa: CASRSGRSSYNEQFF
v_call: TRBV5-1; j_call: TRBJ2-1; d_call: -; clone_size: -; cdr3_nt: TGCGCCAGCAGCCCCACCGGGACTCTAGACTTCGATGAGCAGTTCTTC; cdr3_aa: CASSPTGTLDFDEQFF
v_call: TRBV11-2; j_call: TRBJ1-1; d_call: TRBD1; clone_size: few; cdr3_nt: TGTGCCAGCAGCCGGGGCGGGACAGGGGGTACTGAAGCTTTCTTT; cdr3_aa: CASSRGGTGGTEAFF
v_call: TRBV7-3; j_call: TRBJ2-3; d_call: TRBD2; clone_size: -; cdr3_nt: TGTGCCAGCAGCTGGGCCGGGACTAGAAACACAGATACGCAGTATTTT; cdr3_aa: CASSWAGTRNTDTQYF
v_call: TRBV6-1; j_call: TRBJ2-3; d_call: TRBD2; clone_size: -; cdr3_nt: TGTGCCGGTAGGCGGACTAGCGGGGCCACAGATACGCAGTATTTT; cdr3_aa: CAGRRTSGATDTQYF
v_call: TRBV28; j_call: TRBJ1-6; d_call: TRBD1; clone_size: -; cdr3_nt: TGTGCCAGCAGTTTCCTGGACAGGGGTTCACCCCTCCACTTT; cdr3_aa: CASSFLDRGSPLHF
v_call: TRBV11-3; j_call: TRBJ2-1; d_call: -; clone_size: few; cdr3_nt: TGTGCCAGCAGCTTAGGAGGAGAGAGGGACAATGAGCAGTTCTTC; cdr3_aa: CASSLGGERDNEQFF
v_call: TRBV7-2; j_call: TRBJ1-2; d_call: TRBD1; clone_size: -; cdr3_nt: TGTGCCAGCAGCCTCCGGACAGGGGCGGGCCATGGCTACACCTTC; cdr3_aa: CASSLRTGAGHGYTF
v_call: TRBV18; j_call: TRBJ2-5; d_call: TRBD1; clone_size: -; cdr3_nt: TGTGCCAGCTCACGGGACAGAATAGAGACCCAGTACTTC; cdr3_aa: CASSRDRIETQYF
v_call: TRBV5-1; j_call: TRBJ2-3; d_call: TRBD2; clone_size: -; cdr3_nt: TGCGCCAGCAGCAGGACAGCGGGAGGGCCACAGGATACGCAGTATTTT; cdr3_aa: CASSRTAGGPQDTQYF
v_call: TRBV13; j_call: TRBJ2-7; d_call: -; clone_size: -; cdr3_nt: TGTGCCAGCAGCTTTGGGGGCCCTCTCTACGAGCAATACTTC; cdr3_aa: CASSFGGPLYEQYF
v_call: TRBV29-1; j_call: TRBJ1-2; d_call: TRBD1; clone_size: -; cdr3_nt: TGCAGCGCCCCTAAGGGACAGTCCTACACCTTC; cdr3_aa: CSAPKGQSYTF
v_call: TRBV5-1; j_call: TRBJ2-1; d_call: TRBD1; clone_size: -; cdr3_nt: TGCGCCAGCAGCTTGGAAGGTTTTTGGGGACAGCCGGGTGAGCAGTTCTTC; cdr3_aa: CASSLEGFWGQPGEQFF
v_call: TRBV19; j_call: TRBJ1-1; d_call: TRBD1; clone_size: -; cdr3_nt: TGTGCCAGTAGGTGGGACAGGGGGCGGACTGAAGCTTTCTTT; cdr3_aa: CASRWDRGRTEAFF
v_call: TRBV7-2; j_call: TRBJ1-2; d_call: TRBD1; clone_size: few; cdr3_nt: TGTGCCAGCAGCCCGGGACAGGGGAACTATGGCTACACCTTC; cdr3_aa: CASSPGQGNYGYTF
v_call: TRBV5-1; j_call: TRBJ2-1; d_call: -; clone_size: few; cdr3_nt: TGCGCCAGCAGCCCCGAGGCTACCCCGGGAAATGAGCAGTTCTTC; cdr3_aa: CASSPEATPGNEQFF
v_call: TRBV28; j_call: TRBJ2-5; d_call: -; clone_size: -; cdr3_nt: TGTGCCAGCAGTTCCACCCTGGGCAGGGGCAAAGAGACCCAGTACTTC; cdr3_aa: CASSSTLGRGKETQYF
v_call: TRBV10-3; j_call: TRBJ2-1; d_call: TRBD2; clone_size: -; cdr3_nt: TGTGCCATCAGTCTCAGCGGGAGGGCCGGAGGAAATGAGCAGTTCTTC; cdr3_aa: CAISLSGRAGGNEQFF
v_call: TRBV6-6; j_call: TRBJ1-2; d_call: -; clone_size: -; cdr3_nt: TGTGCCAGCAGTTACTCAGACGGGCGGGATGGCTACACCTTC; cdr3_aa: CASSYSDGRDGYTF
v_call: TRBV5-1; j_call: TRBJ2-3; d_call: TRBD2; clone_size: once; cdr3_nt: TGCGCCAGCGTACCGGGACTAGCTCGCACAGATACGCAGTATTTT; cdr3_aa: CASVPGLARTDTQYF
v_call: TRBV5-1; j_call: TRBJ2-3; d_call: -; clone_size: -; cdr3_nt: TGCGCCAGCAGCTTGAACCAGGGCACCACAGATACGCAGTATTTT; cdr3_aa: CASSLNQGTTDTQYF
v_call: TRBV2; j_call: TRBJ1-5; d_call: -; clone_size: -; cdr3_nt: TGTGCCAGTTCCCCCGAGGTCCAGCCCCAGCATTTT; cdr3_aa: CASSPEVQPQHF
v_call: TRBV6-5; j_call: TRBJ2-7; d_call: TRBD1; clone_size: -; cdr3_nt: TGTGCCAGCAGGAGATATCCAGGGGGCGAGCAGTACTTC; cdr3_aa: CASRRYPGGEQYF
v_call: TRBV19; j_call: TRBJ2-1; d_call: TRBD2; clone_size: -; cdr3_nt: TGTGCCAGTACCCCTAGGGGACTAGCGGGAGGGATTGGGGTGGGCAATGAGCAGTTCTTC; cdr3_aa: CASTPRGLAGGIGVGNEQFF
v_call: TRBV5-8; j_call: TRBJ2-3; d_call: -; clone_size: few; cdr3_nt: TGTGCCAGCAGCTTAGGAGGGGTAACAGATACGCAGTATTTT; cdr3_aa: CASSLGGVTDTQYF
v_call: TRBV27; j_call: TRBJ2-2; d_call: TRBD2; clone_size: -; cdr3_nt: TGTGCCAGCATGGCTAGCGGGGTTTGGAACACCGGGGAGCTGTTTTTT; cdr3_aa: CASMASGVWNTGELFF
v_call: TRBV7-8; j_call: TRBJ2-7; d_call: -; clone_size: -; cdr3_nt: TGTGCTAGCAAGCAAAAGCCGGCCTACGAGCAGTACTTC; cdr3_aa: CASKQKPAYEQYF